This T cell receptor (beta chain) was sequenced in a study of shared clonotypes between healthy human individuals. Study in general: Researchers assigned three CD4 naive, three CD4 memory, two CD8 naive and one CD8 memory plate to each donor. Study-wide points: Clonotypes shared by all four donors outscored non-shared clonotypes in generation probability.

Germline-derived CDR1 and CDR2 are SGHDN and FVKESK. The CDR3 length is 17 residues. V gave up 4 bases and J gave up 8 bases; unmatched junction bases: 17. There are many counts of this clone. Its specificity is unknown. The authors loaded roughly 180 ng DNA, roughly 27,000 T cell genomes, into sorted-subset replicate PCRs. TCRdb's table, derived via immunoSEQ multiplex PCR, lists solely in-frame clones and lacks some. The table records 550,000 to 700,000 clones, 60% to 75% of them present only once. All the donors were Caucasian adults who lived in Nashville, Tennessee. Sequencing was performed on memory CD4+ T cells sorted from blood. Subset noted: CD45RA-negative fraction. The chain uses TRBV14 and TRBJ2-1; 7 bases are shared with TRBD1. This TCR came from a woman aged 30 to 39 in good health. This CDR3 is CASSRILGTVKGDEQFF. DNA for the CDR3: TGTGCCAGCAGCCGCATACTTGGGACAGTTAAAGGAGATGAGCAGTTCTTC.